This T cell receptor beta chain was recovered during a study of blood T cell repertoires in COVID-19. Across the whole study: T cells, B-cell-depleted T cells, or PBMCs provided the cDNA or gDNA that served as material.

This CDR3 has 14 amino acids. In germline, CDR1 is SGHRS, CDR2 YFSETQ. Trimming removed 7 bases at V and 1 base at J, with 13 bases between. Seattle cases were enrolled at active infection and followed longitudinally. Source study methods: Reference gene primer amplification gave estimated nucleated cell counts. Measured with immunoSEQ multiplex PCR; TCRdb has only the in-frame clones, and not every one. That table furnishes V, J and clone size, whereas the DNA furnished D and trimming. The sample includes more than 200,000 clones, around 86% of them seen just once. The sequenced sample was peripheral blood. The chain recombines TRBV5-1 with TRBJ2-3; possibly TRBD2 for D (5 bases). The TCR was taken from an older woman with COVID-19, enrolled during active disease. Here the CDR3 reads CASAVGEGTDTQYF. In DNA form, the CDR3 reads TGCGCCAGCGCGGTGGGAGAGGGCACAGATACGCAGTATTTT.